This T cell receptor beta chain was identified during a study of T cell repertoires and HLA-DP antigens. Study-wide context: Average DNA input: around 220 ng for CD137+CD4+ sorts, 1,200 ng pre-culture. Study conclusions and caveats: Antigen presentation used HeLa cells, with total CD4+ cells responding. No separate analysis of naive versus memory CD4+ cells was done.

Using immunoSEQ multiplex PCR, the repertoire was profiled, and TCRdb retains in-frame clones only, with some absent. Among approximately 89,000 clones listed, roughly 86% were seen once. Purity of the untouched CD4+ T cells was about 98%. To note about this clone: Its target is unknown.

Germline loops: CDR1 SGHRS, CDR2 YFSETQ. CDR3 length equals 16 residues. The V gene lost 3 bases and the J gene lost 4 bases, with 16 bases spanning the gap. The rearrangement uses TRBV5-1 and TRBJ1-4, with a tentative D call TRBD1 (5 bases). Sequenced sample: CD4+ T cells from PBMCs. This receptor was taken from a man aged 50-60 years in good health and CMV-seronegative. In DNA form, the CDR3 reads TGCGCCAGCAGCTCGGGCAGGGCGCTGAGTAATGAAAAACTGTTTTTT. Translation gives CASSSGRALSNEKLFF.